This T cell receptor (beta chain) was observed in a study of blood T cell repertoires in COVID-19. Whole-study context: Specimens from acute and convalescent COVID-19 originated in the United States, Italy and Spain.

The CDR3 contains 12 residues. Germline CDR1 is KGHSH and CDR2 is LQKENI. V shed 11 bases and J shed 2 bases, with 12 bases lying between them. Source study methods: By means of reference gene primer amplification, nucleated cell counts were estimated. The table came from immunoSEQ multiplex PCR; TCRdb's copy has only in-frame clones and leaves some out. From that table come the V and J calls and clone size; the DNA was used to work out D and trimming. The sample carries around 130,000 clones, 84% recorded once. In this sample, this clone turned up a few times. The sequence was collected from a man aged 25 to 40 with COVID-19, enrolled during active disease. Sequencing used peripheral blood. The chain has TRBV18 and TRBJ2-5; possible D gene TRBD1, 6 bases. CDR3 DNA: TGTGCCGCCGAAGGGGGTCAAGAGACCCAGTACTTC. Translation: CAAEGGQETQYF.